One and the same sample provided the 19 T cell receptor beta chains below, sequenced in a study of T cells in Graves' hyperthyroidism and ophthalmopathy. TCR beta CDR3 regions were amplified from RNA. First-round RT-PCR targeting the TCR CDR3 was performed with the HTBI primer set. TCRdb passed the multiplex PCR reads through MiXCR, listing each CDR3 protein once. The table shows over 700,000 distinct CDR3 sequences, with 35% occurring only once. Sequencing was performed on blood. The receptors derive from a woman aged 40 to 50 with Graves' hyperthyroidism.

Ten or more counts support this clonotype. The chain uses TRBV2 and TRBJ1-1; D is undetermined. The CDR3 is 13 residues long. V was cut by 11 bases and J by 4 bases, with 17 bases left in between. Germline values: CDR1 SNHLY, CDR2 FYNNEI. CDR3 nucleotides: TGTGCCTCAGAGGAGGGTAGTGGCACTGAAGCTTTCTTT. Translating it yields CASEEGSGTEAFF.

This clonotype was observed many times. The V gene is TRBV7-9, the J gene TRBJ1-1; the D is unclear. The CDR3 length is 13 residues. Germline CDR1 reads SEHNR; CDR2 reads FQNEAQ (reference sequence). V gave up 5 bases and J gave up 1 base, with 8 bases separating them. Written as DNA, the CDR3 is TGTGCCAGCAGCGAAGCGTCGAACACTGAAGCTTTCTTT. This sequence encodes CASSEASNTEAFF.

Concerning this clonotype: Germline is not matched at one junction end, which may reflect a read error. The chain employs TRBV6-1 and TRBJ2-5; D might be TRBD1 (6 bases). Per germline, CDR1 MNHNS and CDR2 SASEGT. The CDR3 contains 16 residues. This chain's CDR3 is CATSENRVGVQETQYF. The CDR3 region has the DNA TGTGCCACCAGTGAAAACAGGGTCGGGGTCCAAGAGACCCAGTACTTC.

This clonotype was observed once. The chain carries TRBV29-1 and TRBJ2-7; 7 bases line up with TRBD1. CDR1 and CDR2 from the germline V gene are SQVTM and ANQGSEA. The CDR3 runs to 14 residues. Trimming cost V 1 base and J 7 bases; bases outside gene matches: 10. As DNA, the CDR3 is TGCAGCGTTGAAGGAGAACAGGGGATCTATGAGCAGTACTTC. Translation: CSVEGEQGIYEQYF.

The chain has TRBV10-3 and TRBJ2-7; no clear D gene. Per the germline V gene, CDR1 is ENHRY and CDR2 is SYGVKD. The CDR3 contains 13 residues. V was shortened by 0 bases and J by 4 bases, with 7 bases between the two germline ends. The CDR3 protein is CAISESLGYEQYF. The CDR3 DNA is TGTGCCATCAGTGAGTCGCTAGGTTACGAGCAGTACTTC.

The table lists this clonotype with a few counts. The genes are TRBV28 and TRBJ1-4; a weak D match, TRBD1 (5 bases). This CDR3 region has 11 residues. Trimming removed 9 bases at V and 13 bases at J, with 15 bases between. In germline, CDR1 is MDHEN, CDR2 SYDVKM. In DNA, the CDR3 is TGTGCCAGTATGTCCGGACAAGGACTGTTTTTT. It is translated as CASMSGQGLFF.

The J gene is TRBJ2-3, the V gene TRBV9, with 8 bases lining up with TRBD2. Germline CDR1 is SGDLS and CDR2 is YYNGEE. This CDR3 region has 17 residues. V shed 3 bases and J 2 bases; nucleotides not matched to a gene: 11. CDR3 bases: TGTGCCAGCAGCGCCAGGACTAGCCGCGGGGCCACAGATACGCAGTATTTT. Translated: CASSARTSRGATDTQYF.

Comment on this clonotype: Mismatch with germline at one junction end may stem from a read error. V is TRBV6-4 and J is TRBJ2-7; 7 bases line up with TRBD2. Germline V CDR1 and CDR2: MRHNA, SNTAGT. The CDR3 is made up of 15 amino acids. This CDR3 is CASSHSGRGSDEQYF. DNA for the CDR3: TGTGCCAGCAGTCACTCGGGGAGGGGTAGTGACGAGCAGTACTTC.

Turning to this clonotype: Just one base apart from a much larger clone, this may be a read error. This chain connects TRBV14 to TRBJ2-7; D may correspond to TRBD1 or TRBD2 (5 bases each). The CDR3 is 13 residues long. From germline, CDR1 is SGHDN and CDR2 FVKESK. The CDR3 region is CANSRGGPDEQYF. In DNA, the CDR3 is TGTGCCAACAGCCGGGGCGGTCCCGACGAGCAGTACTTC. The variable domain in full, completed from reference TRBV14 and TRBJ2-7, reads EAGVTQFPSHSVIEKGQTVTLRCDPISGHDNLYWYRRVMGKEIKFLLHFVKESKQDESGMPNNRFLAERTGGTYSTLKVQPAELEDSGVYFCANSRGGPDEQYFGPGTRLTVT.

The count of this clonotype is one. The CDR3 carries no conserved terminal phenylalanine or tryptophan, so it likely arises from a read error. The DNA is left out, because the CDR3 cannot be placed on it with certainty; the CDR3 is given as TCRdb lists it. This rearrangement joins TRBV10-3 to TRBJ2-6; TRBD1, the table's D call, was not compared with the DNA. Termini included, the CDR3 measures 9 amino acids. Germline lookup yields CDR1 ENHRY and CDR2 SYGVKD. This chain's CDR3 is CAISESQGP.

This clonotype occurred many times. The chain is built from TRBV4-3 and TRBJ1-2; possibly TRBD1 for D (6 bases). CDR1 is LGHNA and CDR2 is YSLEER in the germline V gene. Trimming removed 6 bases at V and 2 bases at J, with 7 bases between. The CDR3 is made up of 12 amino acids. CDR3 bases: TGCGCCAGCAGAGGGGGGAACTATGGCTACACCTTC. Translating gives CASRGGNYGYTF.

This clonotype was counted between two and nine times. The chain employs TRBV7-9 and TRBJ2-7; TRBD2 matches 10 bases. Germline CDR1 reads SEHNR; CDR2 reads FQNEAQ (reference sequence). The V segment lost 1 base and the J segment 0 bases; nucleotides outside the gene matches: 6. There are 17 residues in the CDR3. The CDR3 spells CASSLGAGGPRSYEQYF. The CDR3, as DNA: TGTGCCAGCAGCTTAGGAGCGGGAGGGCCCCGCTCCTACGAGCAGTACTTC.

This clonotype showed up many times. V usage is TRBV10-1 and J usage is TRBJ1-1, with D unresolved. V was shortened by 3 bases and J by 2 bases, with 10 bases between the two germline ends. CDR1 and CDR2 (germline): WNHNN, SYGVQD (reference sequence). CDR3 size: 14 residues. The CDR3 here is CASSEGRSNTEAFF. CDR3 DNA sequence: TGCGCCAGCAGTGAAGGACGGTCTAACACTGAAGCTTTCTTT.

This clonotype was seen repeatedly, ten times or more. One end of the junction is discordant with germline, which a read error may explain. This chain uses TRBV7-6 with TRBJ2-7; tentative D call: TRBD2 (6 bases). Germline V gene data show CDR1 as SGHVS and CDR2 as FNYEAQ. The CDR3 is made up of 15 amino acids. The CDR3 nucleotides are TGTGCCAGCAGCTTTGCCGGGTCTCTAAGCGGGCCCAGTCACTTC. Residues: CASSFAGSLSGPSHF.

In this sample, this clonotype turned up a few times. The rearrangement links TRBV9 to TRBJ1-3; maybe TRBD1 (6 bases). CDR1 and CDR2 (germline): SGDLS, YYNGEE. V was pared by 4 bases and J by 2 bases, with 13 bases between. The CDR3 is 15 residues long. In DNA form, the CDR3 reads TGTGCCAGCAGCCAATACCGACAGGCTGGAAACACCATATATTTT. It encodes CASSQYRQAGNTIYF.

The chain combines TRBV20-1 with TRBJ1-1; no definite D call. This CDR3 comprises 14 residues. The ends were cut back, 6 bases at V and 0 bases at J, with 14 bases in the middle. CDR1 is DFQATT and CDR2 is SNEGSKA in the germline V gene (reference sequence). The CDR3: CSASTGELNTEAFF. The CDR3 nucleotides read TGCAGTGCCAGCACCGGTGAACTGAACACTGAAGCTTTCTTT.

The table lists this clonotype with a few counts. This chain connects TRBV18 to TRBJ2-7; tentatively, D is TRBD1 (6 bases). CDR1 is KGHSH and CDR2 is LQKENI in the germline V gene. CDR3 size: 15 residues. With 0 bases removed from V and 2 bases from J, the gap between germline ends came to 11 bases. As DNA, the CDR3 is TGTGCCAGCTCACCACCGGAGAACAGGGCCTACGAGCAGTACTTC. Translation: CASSPPENRAYEQYF. The full variable domain, in which reference TRBV18 and TRBJ2-7 provide the parts outside the CDR3, is NAGVMQNPRHLVRRRGQEARLRCSPMKGHSHVYWYRQLPEEGLKFMVYLQKENIIDESGMPKERFSAEFPKEGPSILRIQQVVRGDSAAYFCASSPPENRAYEQYFGPGTRLTVT.

This clonotype was detected only a few times. The chain combines TRBV29-1 with TRBJ1-2, with D perhaps matching TRBD1 (5 bases). Per the germline V gene, CDR1 is SQVTM and CDR2 is ANQGSEA. CDR3 length equals 13 residues. The V end was cut by 6 bases, the J end by 0 bases, with 11 bases between. CDR3 protein: CSVGPGANYGYTF. CDR3 DNA sequence: TGCAGCGTGGGACCCGGAGCTAACTATGGCTACACCTTC.

The chain is built from TRBV7-4 and TRBJ1-5; no firm D call. This CDR3 comprises 16 residues. Trimming left V 5 bases short and J 11 bases short, with 25 bases between. Germline CDR1 is SGHVT and CDR2 is SQSDAQ. CDR3 amino acids: CASSVSGSYGVETQHF. CDR3 in DNA: TGTGCCAGCAGCGTATCGGGGTCTTACGGAGTGGAGACCCAGCATTTT.